What follows are 29 T cell receptor beta chains derived from one specimen sequenced in a study of blood T cell repertoires in COVID-19. Libraries were prepared by immunoSEQ multiplex PCR; TCRdb keeps only in-frame clonotypes and omits some of them. This table holds hundreds of thousands of clones, roughly four fifths found once. The sample consisted of PBMCs or T cells enriched from blood (not recorded which). These receptors were taken from a man aged 35 to 55 who had been exposed to COVID-19.

This clone was detected only once. V is TRBV4-1 and J is TRBJ2-5; no firm D call. V was cut by 0 bases and J by 4 bases, with 9 bases left in between. The CDR3 consists of 14 residues. Germline values: CDR1 MGHRA, CDR2 YSYEKL. The CDR3 is CASSQDSFGETQYF. CDR3 DNA sequence: TGCGCCAGCAGCCAAGATTCGTTCGGAGAGACCCAGTACTTC.

This chain joins TRBV3-1 (or the pseudogene TRBV3-2) and TRBJ1-6; a possible D gene is TRBD1 (5 bases). Germline-derived CDR1 and CDR2 are LGHDT and YNNKEL (reference sequence). The CDR3 has 14 residues. V lost 1 base, J lost 13 bases, and 14 bases lay in between. DNA of the CDR3: TGTGCCAGCAGCCAAGCCAGACAAGGGGTCCCCCTCCACTTT. Residues: CASSQARQGVPLHF.

This clone came up a few times. The chain combines TRBV7-2 with TRBJ1-6, with 11 positions matching TRBD1. Trimming at V came to 5 bases and at J to 7 bases, leaving 10 bases not matched to a gene. CDR3 length: 17 residues. Germline CDR1 is SGHTA and CDR2 is FQGNSA. CDR3 coding DNA: TGTGCCAGCAGCCCTCAACGGGACAGGGGGAGGAATTCACCCCTCCACTTT. It yields the protein CASSPQRDRGRNSPLHF.

This rearrangement joins TRBV3-1 (or the pseudogene TRBV3-2) to TRBJ2-1, with TRBD2 matching 10 bases. Trimming at V came to 4 bases and at J to 4 bases, leaving 4 bases not matched to a gene. The CDR3 has 15 amino acids. CDR1 LGHDT and CDR2 YNNKEL come from the germline V gene (reference sequence). This CDR3 reads CASSLGTSAYNEQFF. CDR3 nucleotide sequence: TGTGCCAGCAGCCTAGGGACTAGCGCGTACAATGAGCAGTTCTTC.

This chain connects TRBV19 to TRBJ1-2, with a weak D call TRBD1 (5 bases). The V end lost 6 bases, the J end lost 4 bases, and 18 bases lay between the germline ends. This CDR3 has 15 residues. CDR1 LNHDA and CDR2 SQIVND come from the germline V gene (reference sequence). CDR3 bases: TGTGCCAGTAGCTTCAAGGGGCTGCACCCCTATGGCTACACCTTC. Protein: CASSFKGLHPYGYTF.

V is TRBV13 and J is TRBJ1-2, with D possibly matching TRBD1 (6 bases). Trimming left V 1 base short and J 3 bases short, with 21 bases between. The CDR3 sequence is 18 residues long. The germline gives CDR1 PRHDT, CDR2 FYEKMQ (reference sequence). CDR3 nucleotide sequence: TGTGCCAGCAGCTTAGCCTTAGGCCTAGGGGGTGGGGACTATGGCTACACCTTC. It codes for CASSLALGLGGGDYGYTF.

The CDR3 is CASRQSGRGSEQFF. The DNA of the CDR3 is TGTGCCAGCAGACAAAGCGGGAGGGGGAGTGAGCAGTTCTTC. The rearrangement links TRBV3-1 (or the pseudogene TRBV3-2) to TRBJ2-1; 10 bases fit TRBD2. V lost 6 bases and J lost 9; bases outside the gene matches: 8. CDR1 and CDR2 from the germline V gene are LGHDT and YNNKEL (reference sequence). The CDR3 consists of 14 residues.

V and J are TRBV5-1 and TRBJ2-5; TRBD2 matches 11 bases. The CDR3 loop spans 17 amino acids. CDR1 is SGHRS and CDR2 is YFSETQ in the germline V gene. Trimming removed 0 bases from V and 5 bases from J; junction bases left unmatched: 9. This CDR3 is CASSLVLGLAGGETQYF. CDR3 DNA: TGCGCCAGCAGCTTGGTCTTAGGCCTAGCGGGAGGTGAGACCCAGTACTTC.

This clone was found a few times. V is TRBV10-2 and J is TRBJ2-7; 7 positions agree with TRBD2. Unmatched junction bases numbered 7, after V lost 6 bases and J lost 5 bases. This CDR3 is built from 13 residues. Per the germline V gene, CDR1 is WSHSY and CDR2 is SAAADI. The CDR3 coding sequence is TGCGCCAGCAGGACGGGACTACAAGACGAGCAGTACTTC. Protein product: CASRTGLQDEQYF.

The rearrangement joins TRBV12-3 or TRBV12-4 to TRBJ2-2; 9 bases agree with TRBD1. The CDR3 contains 13 residues. With V trimmed by 11 bases and J by 5 bases, 6 bases remained unmatched. The CDR3 DNA sequence: TGTGCCGGGGGACAGGGAGTAACCGGGGAGCTGTTTTTT. Its protein product is CAGGQGVTGELFF.

The chain recombines TRBV2 with TRBJ1-2; possible D gene TRBD1, 5 bases. V was pared by 6 bases and J by 8 bases, with 16 bases between. The CDR3 sequence is 13 residues long. Germline lookup yields CDR1 SNHLY and CDR2 FYNNEI. CDR3 sequence reads: CASSLLGARGYTF. DNA of the CDR3: TGTGCCAGCAGCCTCCTAGGGGCTAGGGGCTACACCTTC. The full variable domain, in which reference TRBV2 and TRBJ1-2 provide the parts outside the CDR3, is EPEVTQTPSHQVTQMGQEVILRCVPISNHLYFYWYRQILGQKVEFLVSFYNNEISEKSEIFDDQFSVERPDGSNFTLKIRSTKLEDSAMYFCASSLLGARGYTFGSGTRLTVV.

The chain carries TRBV5-1 and TRBJ2-5, with D perhaps TRBD1 (5 bases). V lost 4 bases to trimming and J lost 3 bases, with 16 bases between them. Per the germline V gene, CDR1 is SGHRS and CDR2 is YFSETQ. This CDR3 has 15 amino acids. The CDR3 loop is CASSPQPRAEETQYF. The CDR3 DNA reads TGCGCCAGCAGCCCCCAACCCAGGGCTGAAGAGACCCAGTACTTC.

The chain links TRBV11-1 to TRBJ1-1, with a tentative D call TRBD1 (5 bases). Looked up from germline, CDR1 is SGHAT and CDR2 is FQDESV (reference sequence). V lost 3 bases, J lost 10 bases, and 18 bases lay in between. The CDR3 runs 14 residues. CDR3 protein: CASSLLGGYQRAFF. Written as DNA, the CDR3 is TGTGCCAGCAGCTTGCTTGGGGGGTATCAGAGAGCTTTCTTT.

The genes are TRBV6-5 and TRBJ1-4, with 8 bases matching TRBD1. V gave up 8 bases and J gave up 3 bases; unmatched junction bases: 8. In germline, CDR1 is MNHEY, CDR2 SVGAGI. This CDR3 region has 15 residues. Here the CDR3 DNA reads TGTGCCAGCTCCCGTGTGACAGGGGCTAATGAAAAACTGTTTTTT. It codes for CASSRVTGANEKLFF.

This clone appeared a single time. The J gene is TRBJ2-5, the V gene TRBV2, with 12 nucleotides matching TRBD2. CDR3 size: 15 residues. CDR1 is SNHLY and CDR2 is FYNNEI in the germline V gene. V trimming: 7 bases; J trimming: 5 bases; junction bases outside the gene matches: 8. This chain's CDR3 is CASTPGLAGRETQYF. As DNA, the CDR3 is TGTGCCAGCACCCCCGGACTAGCGGGACGGGAGACCCAGTACTTC.

The V call is TRBV24-1, the J call TRBJ1-6; the match to TRBD1 covers 9 bases. Germline values: CDR1 KGHDR, CDR2 SFDVKD. The CDR3 length is 21 residues. V gave up 12 bases and J gave up 0 bases; unmatched junction bases: 23. The CDR3 nucleotides read TGTGCCTCCGTACGGGACAGGGTGCTCTTGTCTACAAGCTCCTATAATTCACCCCTCCACTTT. Encoded protein: CASVRDRVLLSTSSYNSPLHF.

This clone has only one observation. The chain links TRBV9 to TRBJ2-1, with 7 bases aligning to TRBD1. CDR1 is SGDLS, CDR2 YYNGEE, per germline. The ends lost 4 bases at V and 5 bases at J; junction bases unmatched: 15. The CDR3 contains 17 residues. The DNA of the CDR3 is TGTGCCAGCAGCCCGTTCCCTCGACAGGGCGTCCACAATGAGCAGTTCTTC. The encoded protein is CASSPFPRQGVHNEQFF. The whole variable domain, filled in from reference TRBV9 and TRBJ2-1, reads DSGVTQTPKHLITATGQRVTLRCSPRSGDLSVYWYQQSLDQGLQFLIQYYNGEERAKGNILERFSAQQFPDLHSELNLSSLELGDSALYFCASSPFPRQGVHNEQFFGPGTRLTVL.

The rearrangement joins TRBV19 to TRBJ1-5; D is uncertain. Trimming took 3 bases from V and 6 from J, leaving 15 bases between them. The CDR3 extends over 15 amino acids. The V gene's germline CDR1 is LNHDA and CDR2 SQIVND (reference sequence). CDR3 in amino acids: CASSIAVVLGQPQHF. In DNA form, the CDR3 reads TGTGCCAGTAGTATTGCCGTAGTCCTCGGTCAGCCCCAGCATTTT.

This sequence joins TRBV7-2 and TRBJ2-7, with TRBD1 matching over 8 bases. Germline CDR1 is SGHTA and CDR2 is FQGNSA. V lost 7 bases to trimming and J lost 2 bases; unmatched junction nucleotides: 10. This CDR3 spans 15 amino acids. CDR3 loop: CASTLGQAITYEQYF. The CDR3 region has the DNA TGTGCCAGCACCCTGGGACAGGCGATTACCTACGAGCAGTACTTC.

This rearrangement joins TRBV5-6 to TRBJ2-5; 12 bases line up with TRBD2. This CDR3 spans 14 amino acids. Germline loops: CDR1 SGHDT, CDR2 YYEEEE. V lost 0 bases to trimming and J lost 8 bases; unmatched junction nucleotides: 2. The DNA of the CDR3 is TGTGCCAGCAGCTTGGGACTAGCGGGAGTCACCCAGTACTTC. Translation gives CASSLGLAGVTQYF.

The chain has TRBV7-3 and TRBJ2-5; TRBD2 aligns across 13 bases. The germline CDR1 and CDR2 sequences are SGHTA and FQGTGA. The length of the CDR3 is 16 residues. Unmatched junction bases numbered 7, after V lost 5 bases and J lost 4 bases. Here the CDR3 reads CASSPETSGRTETQYF. CDR3 in DNA: TGTGCCAGCAGCCCCGAGACTAGCGGGAGGACAGAGACCCAGTACTTC.

This sequence joins TRBV7-9 and TRBJ1-1; the match to TRBD1 covers 7 bases. This CDR3 has 14 residues. Germline lookup yields CDR1 SEHNR and CDR2 FQNEAQ (reference sequence). The junction had 4 bases not matched to a gene; V was cut back by 2 bases and J by 4 bases. The CDR3 DNA is TGTGCCAGCAGCTTAACAGGGGAGGTCACTGAAGCTTTCTTT. Protein sequence: CASSLTGEVTEAFF.

This rearrangement joins TRBV11-2 to TRBJ1-2, with D tentatively TRBD1 (6 bases). Per the germline V gene, CDR1 is SGHAT and CDR2 is FQNNGV. Deletions cut 5 bases from V and 4 bases from J, with 17 bases between. The CDR3 spans 15 residues. In DNA form, the CDR3 reads TGTGCCAGCAGCCCTAGGGGGGGCTTGAGCTATGGCTACACCTTC. Protein sequence: CASSPRGGLSYGYTF. The variable domain in full, completed from reference TRBV11-2 and TRBJ1-2, reads EAGVAQSPRYKIIEKRQSVAFWCNPISGHATLYWYQQILGQGPKLLIQFQNNGVVDDSQLPKDRFSAERLKGVDSTLKIQPAKLEDSAVYLCASSPRGGLSYGYTFGSGTRLTVV.

The chain carries TRBV7-8 and TRBJ2-7; 13 positions agree with TRBD2. The CDR3 length is 15 residues. CDR1 SGHVS and CDR2 FQNEAQ come from the germline V gene. The ends lost 5 bases at V and 7 bases at J; junction bases unmatched: 8. CDR3 DNA: TGTGCCAGCAGCGAGCCCGGGACTAGCGGGACGGAGCAGTACTTC. It encodes CASSEPGTSGTEQYF.

This chain joins TRBV2 and TRBJ2-7; 8 bases align to TRBD2. The CDR3 extends over 12 amino acids. Trimming cost V 11 bases and J 4 bases; bases outside gene matches: 7. Germline CDR1 reads SNHLY; CDR2 reads FYNNEI. CDR3 sequence (DNA): TGTGCCGAGGGGACTAGTAAATACGAGCAGTACTTC. It is translated as CAEGTSKYEQYF. Variable domain in full (rest from reference TRBV2 and TRBJ2-7): EPEVTQTPSHQVTQMGQEVILRCVPISNHLYFYWYRQILGQKVEFLVSFYNNEISEKSEIFDDQFSVERPDGSNFTLKIRSTKLEDSAMYFCAEGTSKYEQYFGPGTRLTVT.

The CDR3: CASSLLAQRSSYNEQFF. CDR3 DNA: TGCGCCAGCAGCTTACTAGCCCAGAGGAGCTCCTACAATGAGCAGTTCTTC. This rearrangement joins TRBV5-1 to TRBJ2-1; tentatively, D is TRBD2 (6 bases). The CDR3 contains 17 residues. V shed 2 bases and J shed 0 bases, with 15 bases lying between them. Germline assignment: CDR1 SGHRS and CDR2 YFSETQ.

The genes are TRBV28 and TRBJ1-4, with 8 bases matching TRBD1. The CDR3 totals 13 residues. V shed 7 bases and J 7 bases; nucleotides not matched to a gene: 5. Germline-derived CDR1 and CDR2 are MDHEN and SYDVKM. CDR3 sequence reads: CASKQGGAEKLFF. The CDR3 region has the DNA TGTGCCAGCAAACAGGGGGGGGCTGAAAAACTGTTTTTT.

The rearrangement uses TRBV9 and TRBJ1-1, with 7 bases that match TRBD1. Trimming at V came to 4 bases and at J to 4 bases, leaving 1 base not matched to a gene. The CDR3 has 12 residues. CDR1 SGDLS and CDR2 YYNGEE come from the germline V gene. The CDR3 nucleotides read TGTGCCAGCAGCAAGGGGGCCACTGAAGCTTTCTTT. Translated: CASSKGATEAFF.

This clone was counted between two and nine times. CDR3 in amino acids: CASRKITEGDTQYF. The CDR3 coding sequence is TGTGCCAGCAGAAAGATAACGGAGGGAGATACGCAGTATTTT. This chain joins TRBV6-5 and TRBJ2-3; a weak D match, TRBD2 (6 bases). The germline gives CDR1 MNHEY, CDR2 SVGAGI. CDR3 size: 14 residues. The V and J ends lost 6 bases and 5 bases respectively, with 15 bases between them.